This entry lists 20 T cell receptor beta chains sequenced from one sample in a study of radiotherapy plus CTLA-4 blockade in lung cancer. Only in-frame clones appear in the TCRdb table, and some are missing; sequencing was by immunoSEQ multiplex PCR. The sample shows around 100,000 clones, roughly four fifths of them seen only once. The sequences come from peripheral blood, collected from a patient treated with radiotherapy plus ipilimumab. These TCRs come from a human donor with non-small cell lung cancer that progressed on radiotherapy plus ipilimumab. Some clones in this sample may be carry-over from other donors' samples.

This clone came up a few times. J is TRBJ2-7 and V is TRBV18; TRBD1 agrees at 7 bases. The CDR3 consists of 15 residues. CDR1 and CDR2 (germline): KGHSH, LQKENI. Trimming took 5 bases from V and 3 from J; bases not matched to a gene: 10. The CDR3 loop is CASSAPSRDSYEQYF. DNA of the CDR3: TGTGCCAGCTCAGCTCCATCCCGGGACAGCTACGAGCAGTACTTC.

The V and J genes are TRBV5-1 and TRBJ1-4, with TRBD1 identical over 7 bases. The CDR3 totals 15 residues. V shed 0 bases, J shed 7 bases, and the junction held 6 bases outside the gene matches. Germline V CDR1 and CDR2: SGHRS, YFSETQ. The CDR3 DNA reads TGCGCCAGCAGCTTGGGACAGGGAACGGGTGAAAAACTGTTTTTT. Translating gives CASSLGQGTGEKLFF.

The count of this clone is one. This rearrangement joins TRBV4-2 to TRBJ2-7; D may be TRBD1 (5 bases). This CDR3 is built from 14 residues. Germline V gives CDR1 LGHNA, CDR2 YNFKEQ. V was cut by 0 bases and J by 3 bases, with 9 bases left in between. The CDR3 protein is CASSQDDRFYEQYF. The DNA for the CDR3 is TGTGCCAGCAGCCAAGACGACAGATTCTACGAGCAGTACTTC.

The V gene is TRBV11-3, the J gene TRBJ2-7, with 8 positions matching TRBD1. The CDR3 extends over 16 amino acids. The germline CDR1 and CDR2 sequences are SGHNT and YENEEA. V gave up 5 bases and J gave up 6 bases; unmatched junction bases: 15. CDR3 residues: CASSPALGTGVAEQYF. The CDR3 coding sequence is TGTGCCAGCAGCCCAGCCCTCGGGACAGGAGTAGCCGAGCAGTACTTC. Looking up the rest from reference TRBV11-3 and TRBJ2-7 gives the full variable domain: EAGVVQSPRYKIIEKKQPVAFWCNPISGHNTLYWYLQNLGQGPELLIRYENEEAVDDSQLPKDRFSAERLKGVDSTLKIQPAELGDSAVYLCASSPALGTGVAEQYFGPGTRLTVT.

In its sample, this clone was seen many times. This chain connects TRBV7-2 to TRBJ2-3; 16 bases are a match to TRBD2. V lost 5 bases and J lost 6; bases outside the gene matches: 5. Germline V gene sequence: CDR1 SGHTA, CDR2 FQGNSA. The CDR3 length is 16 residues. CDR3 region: CASSQGTSGGADTQYF. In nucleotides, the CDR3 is TGTGCCAGCAGCCAAGGGACTAGCGGGGGGGCCGATACGCAGTATTTT.

CDR3 DNA sequence: TGTGCCAGCAAGTCCCCTCGGACTAGCGGCCACGAGCAGTACTTC. It is translated as CASKSPRTSGHEQYF. The genes are TRBV2 and TRBJ2-7, with 10 bases aligning to TRBD2. The J segment lost 5 bases and the V segment lost 7 bases, leaving 11 bases of the junction unmatched. CDR3 length: 15 residues. Germline-derived CDR1 and CDR2 are SNHLY and FYNNEI.

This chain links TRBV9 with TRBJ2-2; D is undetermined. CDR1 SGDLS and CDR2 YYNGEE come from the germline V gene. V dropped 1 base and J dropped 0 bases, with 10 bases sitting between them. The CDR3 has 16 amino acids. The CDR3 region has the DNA TGTGCCAGCAGCGTATCCCTCAGTGCGAACACCGGGGAGCTGTTTTTT. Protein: CASSVSLSANTGELFF.

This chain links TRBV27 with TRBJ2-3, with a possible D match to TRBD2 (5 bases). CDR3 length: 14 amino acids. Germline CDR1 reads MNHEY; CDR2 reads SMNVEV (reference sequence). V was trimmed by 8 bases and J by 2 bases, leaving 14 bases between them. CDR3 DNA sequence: TGTGCCAGCTCGGGAAGACCACCCACAGATACGCAGTATTTT. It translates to CASSGRPPTDTQYF.

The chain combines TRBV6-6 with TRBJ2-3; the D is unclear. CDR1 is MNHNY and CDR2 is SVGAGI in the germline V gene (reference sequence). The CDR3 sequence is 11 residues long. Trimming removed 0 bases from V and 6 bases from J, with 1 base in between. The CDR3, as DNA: TGTGCCAGCAGTTACTCGGATACGCAGTATTTT. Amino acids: CASSYSDTQYF.

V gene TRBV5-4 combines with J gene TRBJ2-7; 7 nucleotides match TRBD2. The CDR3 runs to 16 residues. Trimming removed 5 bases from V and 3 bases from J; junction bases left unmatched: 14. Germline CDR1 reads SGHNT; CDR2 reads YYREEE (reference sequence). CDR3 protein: CASSLGRGTSGYEQYF. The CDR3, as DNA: TGTGCCAGCAGTCTCGGGCGGGGGACCTCGGGCTACGAGCAGTACTTC.

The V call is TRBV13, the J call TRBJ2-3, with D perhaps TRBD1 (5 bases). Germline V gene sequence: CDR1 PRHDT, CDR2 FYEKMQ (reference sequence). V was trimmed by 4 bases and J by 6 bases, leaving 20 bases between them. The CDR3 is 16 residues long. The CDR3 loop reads CASSSRDYSIVDTQYF. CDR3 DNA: TGTGCCAGCAGCTCCAGGGATTATTCTATTGTGGATACGCAGTATTTT.

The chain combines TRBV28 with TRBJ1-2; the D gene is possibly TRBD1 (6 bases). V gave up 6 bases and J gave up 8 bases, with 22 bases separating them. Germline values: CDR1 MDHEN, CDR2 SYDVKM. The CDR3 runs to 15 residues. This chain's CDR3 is CASSPTRGGVQGYTF. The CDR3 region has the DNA TGTGCCAGCAGCCCCACCAGAGGGGGAGTCCAGGGCTACACCTTC.

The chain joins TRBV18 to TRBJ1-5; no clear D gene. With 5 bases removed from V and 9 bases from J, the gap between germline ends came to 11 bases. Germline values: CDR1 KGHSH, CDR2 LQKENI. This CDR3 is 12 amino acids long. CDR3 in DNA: TGTGCCAGCTCATCAGACGATTCGCCCCAGCATTTT. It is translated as CASSSDDSPQHF.

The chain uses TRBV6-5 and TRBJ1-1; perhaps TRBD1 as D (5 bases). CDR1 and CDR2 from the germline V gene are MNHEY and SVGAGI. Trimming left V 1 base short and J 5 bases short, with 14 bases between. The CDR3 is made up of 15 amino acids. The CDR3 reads CASSYWGGVGTEAFF. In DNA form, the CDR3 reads TGTGCCAGCAGTTACTGGGGGGGGGTTGGGACTGAAGCTTTCTTT.

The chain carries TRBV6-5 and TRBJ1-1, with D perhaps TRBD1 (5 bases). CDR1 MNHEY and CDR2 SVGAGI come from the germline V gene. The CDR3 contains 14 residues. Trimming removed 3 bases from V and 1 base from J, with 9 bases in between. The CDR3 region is CASSYWGENTEAFF. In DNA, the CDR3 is TGTGCCAGCAGTTATTGGGGCGAGAACACTGAAGCTTTCTTT.

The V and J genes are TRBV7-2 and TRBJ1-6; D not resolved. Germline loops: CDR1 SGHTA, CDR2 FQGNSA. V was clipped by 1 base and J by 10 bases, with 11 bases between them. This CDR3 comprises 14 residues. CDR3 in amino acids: CASSLVGIGSPLHF. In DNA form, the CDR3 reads TGTGCCAGCAGCTTAGTTGGGATAGGGTCACCCCTCCACTTT.

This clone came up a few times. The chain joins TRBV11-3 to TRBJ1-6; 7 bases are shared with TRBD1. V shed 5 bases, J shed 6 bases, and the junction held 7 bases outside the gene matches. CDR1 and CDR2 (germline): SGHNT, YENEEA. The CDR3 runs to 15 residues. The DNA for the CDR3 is TGTGCCAGCAGCCTGACAGGGCTGGGTAATTCACCCCTCCACTTT. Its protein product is CASSLTGLGNSPLHF. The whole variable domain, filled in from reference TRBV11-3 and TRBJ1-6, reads EAGVVQSPRYKIIEKKQPVAFWCNPISGHNTLYWYLQNLGQGPELLIRYENEEAVDDSQLPKDRFSAERLKGVDSTLKIQPAELGDSAVYLCASSLTGLGNSPLHFGNGTRLTVT.

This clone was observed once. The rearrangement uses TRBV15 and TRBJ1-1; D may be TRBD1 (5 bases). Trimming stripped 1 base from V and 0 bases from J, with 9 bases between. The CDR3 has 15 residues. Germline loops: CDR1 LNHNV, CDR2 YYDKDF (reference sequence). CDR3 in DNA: TGTGCCACCAGCAGAGGGGACCGGATGAACACTGAAGCTTTCTTT. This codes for CATSRGDRMNTEAFF.

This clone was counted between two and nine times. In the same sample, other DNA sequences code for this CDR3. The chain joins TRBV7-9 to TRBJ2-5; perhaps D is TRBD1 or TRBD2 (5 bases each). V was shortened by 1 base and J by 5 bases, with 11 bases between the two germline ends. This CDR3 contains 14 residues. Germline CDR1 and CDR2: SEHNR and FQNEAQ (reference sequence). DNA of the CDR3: TGTGCCAGCAGCTTAGGGGGCTCGGGGGAGACCCAGTACTTC. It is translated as CASSLGGSGETQYF.

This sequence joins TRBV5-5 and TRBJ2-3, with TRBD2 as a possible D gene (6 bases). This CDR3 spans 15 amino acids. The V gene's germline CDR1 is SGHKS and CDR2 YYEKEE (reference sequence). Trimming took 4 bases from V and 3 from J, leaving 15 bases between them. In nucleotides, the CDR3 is TGTGCCAGCAGCGAGCAGCGGGTCGAAACAGATACGCAGTATTTT. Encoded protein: CASSEQRVETDTQYF.